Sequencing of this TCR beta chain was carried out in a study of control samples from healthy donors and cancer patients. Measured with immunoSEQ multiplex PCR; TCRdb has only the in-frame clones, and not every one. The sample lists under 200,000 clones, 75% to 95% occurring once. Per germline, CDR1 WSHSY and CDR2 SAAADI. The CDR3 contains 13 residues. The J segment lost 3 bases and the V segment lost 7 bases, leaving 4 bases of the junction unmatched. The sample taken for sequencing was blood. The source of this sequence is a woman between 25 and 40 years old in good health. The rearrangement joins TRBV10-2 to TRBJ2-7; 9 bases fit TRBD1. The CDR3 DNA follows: TGCGCCAGCACCCCGGGACAGGGCTACGAGCAGTACTTC. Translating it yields CASTPGQGYEQYF.